A selection of T cell receptor beta chains follows, all from one sample in a study of blood T cell repertoires in COVID-19. Some clones are missing from TCRdb's copy, which holds only in-frame ones; the method was immunoSEQ multiplex PCR. This sample carries around 88,000 clones, nearly 90% of them seen once, and the ten largest clones take about 2.9%. The sample consisted of peripheral blood. These receptors were collected from a woman over 75 with acute or convalescent COVID-19. CDR3s include the opening cysteine and the closing phenylalanine or tryptophan. D genes are given only for firm matches. Expanded clones are given a class, and other clones once, few, many or no size at all.

>TRBD2|TRBV27|NA
CASSLGLAGVDEQYF
>NA|TRBV7-2|NA
CASSLRQGGGTDTQYF
>NA|TRBV24-1|NA
CATSDPVGGQEKTQYF
>TRBD1|TRBV4-2|few
CASSQGTGEVGEQFF
>TRBD1|TRBV12-3/TRBV12-4|NA
CASRDRMNTEAFF
>TRBD1|TRBV29-1|few
CSALTGGDSSGANVLTF
>TRBD2|TRBV3-1/TRBV3-2|NA
CASSTGTSGSEQYF
>NA|TRBV7-9|NA
CASSTGVVGTDTQYF
>TRBD1|TRBV29-1|NA
CSVGDRPGNYGYTF
>NA|TRBV5-1|NA
CASSLSPSGRDTEAFF
>TRBD1|TRBV7-2|NA
CASSLARGNEKLFF
>NA|TRBV4-3|few
CASSQVATGNTGELFF
>TRBD2|TRBV27|NA
CASSPGLAASSSYNEQFF
>TRBD2|TRBV5-1|once
CASSLKSSGETQYF
>NA|TRBV2|NA
CASKTNMNTEAFF
>TRBD2|TRBV7-9|NA
CASTLRTSGTDTQYF
>TRBD1|TRBV19|NA
CASSTQGASQPQHF
>NA|TRBV6-4|NA
CASSDSPGPGWEGGYTF
>TRBD2|TRBV2|NA
CASSRASGGQETQYF
>TRBD1|TRBV7-9|NA
CASSSGQGNTEAFF
>TRBD1|TRBV6-5|NA
CASNRDRVNTEAFF
>NA|TRBV29-1|NA
CSALGGIFVLNQETQYF
>NA|TRBV6-5|NA
CASSYSTRGMNTEAFF
>NA|TRBV6-5|NA
CASSTGVQGYTF
>NA|TRBV7-2|NA
CASSSASRNTGELFF
>NA|TRBV20-1|NA
CSASRQKYEQYF
>NA|TRBV6-4|NA
CASSPFQGSTDTQYF
>TRBD1|TRBV30|NA
CAWSARQGAFDNQPQHF
>TRBD1|TRBV6-2/TRBV6-3|few
CASSYGSGQGGYGYTF
>TRBD2|TRBV10-3|NA
CAIGSVLAANTGELFF
>NA|TRBV19|NA
CATTQGLVGNQPQHF
>TRBD2|TRBV3-1/TRBV3-2|few
CASSQVISSGKETQYF
>TRBD1|TRBV30|once
CAWMTGGFTEAFF
>NA|TRBV9|NA
CASSVGVRDTEAFF
>NA|TRBV4-3|NA
CASSPGRGLGDTEAFF
>TRBD2|TRBV7-2|NA
CASSQPLLAGGPRETQYF
>NA|TRBV28|NA
CASISGGGFNYGYTF
>NA|TRBV30|NA
CACITGTPLTEAFF
>NA|TRBV3-1/TRBV3-2|NA
CASSQIGGPNTGELFF
>NA|TRBV21-1|few
CASSKATRTGTNEKLFF
>TRBD1|TRBV28|NA
CASSPYRGTEAFF
>TRBD1|TRBV11-3|NA
CASSSGTAPLNEQYF
>TRBD1|TRBV7-9|NA
CASSSNYRGKYNEQFF
>TRBD1|TRBV7-2|once
CASSLTRTGSNEKLFF
>NA|TRBV7-9|NA
CASSLDLLAGIRNEQFF
>NA|TRBV30|NA
CAWSKGGNEKLFF
>TRBD1|TRBV5-4|few
CAFQRTGAYEQYF
>NA|TRBV14|NA
CASSFWTTTNTEAFF
>TRBD1|TRBV6-4|NA
CASSDSGTVGRQVGYTF
>TRBD1|TRBV7-2|NA
CASSLNRGLGYTF
>TRBD1|TRBV6-5|once
CASSYPGQGYEQYF
>NA|TRBV18|few
CASSQDRYEQYF